What follows describes a single T cell receptor (beta chain). Its matching antigen is unknown. TCRdb's table, derived via immunoSEQ multiplex PCR, lists solely in-frame clones and lacks some. The sample includes tens of thousands of clones, over 80% seen only once; the top ten take just over 14%. The data belong to a study of OX40 agonist ivuxolimab in advanced cancers. The wider study: Those enrolled were roughly 85% male, with a mean age of around 57 years and ages from 23 to 79.

Trimming took off 8 bases at V and 4 bases at J, with 18 bases between the two ends. CDR3 length: 14 amino acids. CDR1 MDHEN and CDR2 SYDVKM come from the germline V gene. Regarding the study as a whole: On average, CD8+ T cells had more expanded clones than CD4+. Clonal expansion by week 6 occurred in CD4+ and CD8+ blood T cells (at 0.1 to 3.0 mg/kg).

The source of this sequence is an adult with an advanced solid tumor such as melanoma, head and neck, liver or kidney cancer. The rearrangement uses TRBV28 and TRBJ2-7, with D perhaps TRBD2 (6 bases). The sample consisted of CD4+ or CD8+ T cells sorted from blood, taken in a trial of the OX40 agonist ivuxolimab. CDR3 sequence (DNA): TGTGCCAGCGCGGGACGGGGCGGGATATACGAGCAGTACTTC. Translation: CASAGRGGIYEQYF.